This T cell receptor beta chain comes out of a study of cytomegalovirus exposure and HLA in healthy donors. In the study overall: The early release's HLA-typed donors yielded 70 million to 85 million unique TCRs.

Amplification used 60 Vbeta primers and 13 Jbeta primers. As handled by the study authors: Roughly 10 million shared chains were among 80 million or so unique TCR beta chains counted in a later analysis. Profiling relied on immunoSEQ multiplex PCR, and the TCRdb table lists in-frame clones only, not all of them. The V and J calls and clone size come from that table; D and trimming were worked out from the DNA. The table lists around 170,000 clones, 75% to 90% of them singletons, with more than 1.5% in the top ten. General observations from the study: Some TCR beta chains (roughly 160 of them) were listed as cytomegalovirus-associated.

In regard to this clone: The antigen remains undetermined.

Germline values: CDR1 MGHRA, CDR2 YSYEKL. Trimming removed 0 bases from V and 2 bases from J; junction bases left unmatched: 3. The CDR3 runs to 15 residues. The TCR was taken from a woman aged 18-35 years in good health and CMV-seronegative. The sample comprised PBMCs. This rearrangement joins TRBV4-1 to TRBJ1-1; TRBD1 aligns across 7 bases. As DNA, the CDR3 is TGCGCCAGCAGCCAAGAACAGGGGTTCAACACTGAAGCTTTCTTT. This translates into CASSQEQGFNTEAFF.